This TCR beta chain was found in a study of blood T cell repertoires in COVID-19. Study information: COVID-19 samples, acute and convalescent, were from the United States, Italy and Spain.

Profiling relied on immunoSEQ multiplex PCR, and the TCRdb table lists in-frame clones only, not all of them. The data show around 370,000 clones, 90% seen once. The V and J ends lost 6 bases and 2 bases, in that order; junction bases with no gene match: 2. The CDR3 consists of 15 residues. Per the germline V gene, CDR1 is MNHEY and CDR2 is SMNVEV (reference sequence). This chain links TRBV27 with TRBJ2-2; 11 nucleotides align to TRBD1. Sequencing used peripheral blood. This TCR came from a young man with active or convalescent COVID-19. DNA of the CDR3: TGTGCCAGCAGGGGACAGGGGGTTAACACCGGGGAGCTGTTTTTT. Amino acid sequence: CASRGQGVNTGELFF.